This paragraph covers one T cell receptor beta chain sequence. Its matching antigen is unknown. The data derive from a study of CD8+ T cells in alopecia areata. The CDR3 has 12 residues. Trimming stripped 3 bases from V and 2 bases from J, with 5 bases between. Germline lookup yields CDR1 MGHRA and CDR2 YSYEKL. Investigators isolated RNA and reverse transcribed it into cDNA to act as the sequencing template. The table came from immunoSEQ multiplex PCR; TCRdb's copy has only in-frame clones and leaves some out. This sample has 110,000 or so clones, with approximately 50% found just once. Regarding the study as a whole: Compared with mice, patients displayed less clear TCR sharing, possibly for HLA-related reasons.

The investigators collected lesional scalp punch biopsies and peripheral blood from alopecia areata patients. Sorting of CD4+ and CD8+ T cells was performed on PBMCs. This clonotype was obtained from a human donor with alopecia areata. Specimen: NKG2D-low CD8+ T cells sorted from blood. This rearrangement joins TRBV4-1 to TRBJ2-7, with TRBD1 as a possible D gene (5 bases). CDR3 amino acids: CASSQGPYEQYF. The CDR3 coding sequence is TGCGCCAGCAGCCAGGGGCCCTACGAGCAGTACTTC.